A single sample gave rise to the 6 T cell receptor beta chains below, sequenced in a study of Ad26.COV2.S vaccination and SARS-CoV-2 variants. The repertoire was sequenced with immunoSEQ multiplex PCR; TCRdb's copy has only in-frame clones and lacks some. The repertoire holds some 340,000 clones, 86% seen once, with roughly 2.1% in the top ten. Treatment indicated: around 19 received Ad26.COV2.S at low or high dose, single or two shots; about 5 received placebo; per-sample allocation not given. Each sample was drawn 63 days after the first injection (of vaccine or placebo). Source: peripheral blood, taken in a trial of Ad26.COV2.S vaccine versus placebo. Source of these receptors: a person between 18 and 59 years old who received the Ad26.COV2.S COVID-19 vaccine or a placebo.

The rearrangement joins TRBV9 to TRBJ1-1; TRBD1 matches 8 bases. CDR3 size: 14 residues. The V gene end was trimmed by 4 bases and the J gene end by 5 bases; junction bases not matched to a gene: 7. Germline V lookup: CDR1 SGDLS, CDR2 YYNGEE. CDR3 sequence (DNA): TGTGCCAGCAGCCTAGGACAGGGATTTACTGAAGCTTTCTTT. Protein product: CASSLGQGFTEAFF.

The chain joins TRBV5-4 to TRBJ2-3; 8 bases align to TRBD2. Germline V CDR1 and CDR2: SGHNT, YYREEE (reference sequence). The V gene end was trimmed by 0 bases and the J gene end by 3 bases; junction bases not matched to a gene: 9. The CDR3 contains 17 residues. The CDR3 bases are TGTGCCAGCAGCTTGGGGACCCGGGCGGGGGGAACAGATACGCAGTATTTT. Translation gives CASSLGTRAGGTDTQYF.

This chain joins TRBV7-2 and TRBJ2-5; possible D gene TRBD2, 5 bases. The germline gives CDR1 SGHTA, CDR2 FQGNSA. The CDR3 has 13 residues. Trimming removed 5 bases from V and 4 bases from J, with 11 bases in between. The CDR3 reads CASSPTSGETQYF. The CDR3 bases are TGTGCCAGCAGCCCAACTAGTGGAGAGACCCAGTACTTC.

The V and J genes are TRBV7-9 and TRBJ2-1; the D gene is possibly TRBD1 (7 bases). Per the germline V gene, CDR1 is SEHNR and CDR2 is FQNEAQ (reference sequence). This CDR3 spans 17 amino acids. The ends were cut back, 4 bases at V and 9 bases at J, with 25 bases in the middle. The CDR3 reads CASSSLGGKGAYGEQFF. CDR3 DNA sequence: TGTGCCAGCAGCTCCCTGGGGGGAAAGGGGGCTTACGGTGAGCAGTTCTTC. Based on the CDR3 plus reference TRBV7-9 and TRBJ2-1, the full variable domain is DTGVSQNPRHKITKRGQNVTFRCDPISEHNRLYWYRQTLGQGPEFLTYFQNEAQLEKSRLLSDRFSAERPKGSFSTLEIQRTEQGDSAMYLCASSSLGGKGAYGEQFFGPGTRLTVL.

The rearrangement uses TRBV30 and TRBJ1-5, with D hard to call. Between the trimmed V and J ends, which lost 8 bases and 6 bases, there was a span of 14 bases. This CDR3 is 12 amino acids long. Germline V lookup: CDR1 GTSNPN, CDR2 SVGIG (reference sequence). CDR3 nucleotides: TGTGCCGCACGGCGCGTTGGTCAGCCCCAGCATTTT. Translated, it gives CAARRVGQPQHF.

The chain carries TRBV4-3 and TRBJ2-2; 15 bases fit TRBD2. The germline gives CDR1 LGHNA, CDR2 YSLEER. This CDR3 contains 19 residues. Trimming cost V 3 bases and J 5 bases; bases outside gene matches: 10. The CDR3 region is CASSHDPGLAGGRTGELFF. The CDR3 DNA reads as TGCGCCAGCAGCCACGATCCGGGACTAGCGGGGGGTAGAACCGGGGAGCTGTTTTTT.